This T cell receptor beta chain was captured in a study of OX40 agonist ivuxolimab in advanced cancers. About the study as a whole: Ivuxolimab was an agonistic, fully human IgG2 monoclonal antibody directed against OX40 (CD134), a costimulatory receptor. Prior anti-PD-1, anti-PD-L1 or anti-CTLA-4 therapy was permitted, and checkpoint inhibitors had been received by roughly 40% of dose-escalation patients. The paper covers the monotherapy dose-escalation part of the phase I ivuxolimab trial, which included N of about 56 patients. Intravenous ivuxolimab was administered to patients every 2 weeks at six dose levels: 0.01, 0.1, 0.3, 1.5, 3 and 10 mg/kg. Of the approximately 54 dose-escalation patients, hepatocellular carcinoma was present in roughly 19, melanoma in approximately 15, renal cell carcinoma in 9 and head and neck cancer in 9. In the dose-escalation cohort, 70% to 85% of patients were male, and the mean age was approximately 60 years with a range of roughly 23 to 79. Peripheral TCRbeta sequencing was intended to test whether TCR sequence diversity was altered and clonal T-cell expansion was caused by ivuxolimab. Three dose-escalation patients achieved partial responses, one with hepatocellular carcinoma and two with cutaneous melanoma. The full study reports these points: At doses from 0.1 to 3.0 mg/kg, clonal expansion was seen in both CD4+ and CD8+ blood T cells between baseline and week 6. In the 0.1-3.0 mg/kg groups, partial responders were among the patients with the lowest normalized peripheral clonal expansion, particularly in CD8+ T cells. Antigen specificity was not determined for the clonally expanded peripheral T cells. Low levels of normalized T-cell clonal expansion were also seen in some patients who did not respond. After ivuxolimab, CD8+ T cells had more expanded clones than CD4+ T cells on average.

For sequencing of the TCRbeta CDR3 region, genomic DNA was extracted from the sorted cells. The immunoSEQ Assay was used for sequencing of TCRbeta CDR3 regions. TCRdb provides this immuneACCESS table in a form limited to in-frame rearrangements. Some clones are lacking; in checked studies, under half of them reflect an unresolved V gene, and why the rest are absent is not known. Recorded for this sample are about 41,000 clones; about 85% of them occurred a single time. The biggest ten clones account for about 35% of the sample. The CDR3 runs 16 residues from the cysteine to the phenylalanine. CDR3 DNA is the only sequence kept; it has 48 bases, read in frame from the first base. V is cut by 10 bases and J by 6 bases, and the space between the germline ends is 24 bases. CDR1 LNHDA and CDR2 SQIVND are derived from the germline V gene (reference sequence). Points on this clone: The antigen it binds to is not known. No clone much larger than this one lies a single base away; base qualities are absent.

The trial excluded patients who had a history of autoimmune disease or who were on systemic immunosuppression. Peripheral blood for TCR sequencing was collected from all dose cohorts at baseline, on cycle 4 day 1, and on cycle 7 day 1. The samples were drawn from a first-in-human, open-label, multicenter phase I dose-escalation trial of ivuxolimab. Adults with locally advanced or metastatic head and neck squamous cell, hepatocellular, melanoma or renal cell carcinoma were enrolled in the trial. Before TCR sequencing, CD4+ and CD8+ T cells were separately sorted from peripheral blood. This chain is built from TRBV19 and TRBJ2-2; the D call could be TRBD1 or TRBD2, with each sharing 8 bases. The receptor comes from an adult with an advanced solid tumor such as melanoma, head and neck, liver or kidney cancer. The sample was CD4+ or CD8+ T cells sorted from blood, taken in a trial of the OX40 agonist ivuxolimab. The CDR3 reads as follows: CATGGDRAGVSGELFF. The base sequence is TGTGCCACAGGGGGCGACCGAGCGGGAGTGTCCGGGGAGCTGTTTTTT.